Below are 18 T cell receptor beta chains sequenced from a single sample in a study of blood T cell repertoires in COVID-19. Some clones are missing from TCRdb's copy, which holds only in-frame ones; the method was immunoSEQ multiplex PCR. The sample has some 71,000 clones, roughly 85% seen once. The material sequenced was peripheral blood. The receptors come from a man younger than 45 with acute or convalescent COVID-19.

CDR3 coding DNA: TGTGCCAGCAGCTTAGCGGGGGGGAACACCGGGGAGCTGTTTTTT. Encoded protein: CASSLAGGNTGELFF. The chain carries TRBV5-5 and TRBJ2-2; 9 bases are shared with TRBD2. Trimming took 2 bases from V and 1 from J; bases not matched to a gene: 0. CDR3 size: 15 residues. Germline CDR1 is SGHKS and CDR2 is YYEKEE (reference sequence).

J is TRBJ1-3 and V is TRBV9; D may be TRBD1 (5 bases). The V gene's germline CDR1 is SGDLS and CDR2 YYNGEE. CDR3 size: 15 residues. The V gene lost 2 bases and the J gene lost 4 bases, with 13 bases spanning the gap. CDR3 in amino acids: CASSVATDSGNTIYF. The CDR3 coding sequence is TGTGCCAGCAGCGTCGCGACAGATTCCGGAAACACCATATATTTT.

V is TRBV19 and J is TRBJ1-1; TRBD1 agrees at 9 bases. CDR1 LNHDA and CDR2 SQIVND come from the germline V gene (reference sequence). This CDR3 has 15 residues. J gave up 2 bases and V 4 bases, and 5 bases lay outside the gene matches. This chain's CDR3 is CASSRTGQGNTEAFF. The CDR3 nucleotides read TGTGCCAGTAGTAGGACGGGACAGGGCAACACTGAAGCTTTCTTT.

The chain links TRBV6-5 to TRBJ1-2; TRBD1 might be the D (5 bases). This CDR3 is 16 amino acids long. V dropped 0 bases and J dropped 0 bases, with 11 bases sitting between them. From germline, CDR1 is MNHEY and CDR2 SVGAGI. The CDR3 DNA follows: TGTGCCAGCAGTTACTCGATTCAGGGTTCTAACTATGGCTACACCTTC. Its protein product is CASSYSIQGSNYGYTF.

V usage is TRBV5-1 and J usage is TRBJ1-5; D not certain. From germline, CDR1 is SGHRS and CDR2 YFSETQ. V was clipped by 5 bases and J by 2 bases, with 14 bases between them. The CDR3 sequence is 15 residues long. The CDR3 spells CASSPDGSGNQPQHF. The CDR3 DNA follows: TGCGCCAGCAGTCCTGACGGGAGTGGCAATCAGCCCCAGCATTTT. Full variable domain (rest looked up from reference TRBV5-1 and TRBJ1-5): KAGVTQTPRYLIKTRGQQVTLSCSPISGHRSVSWYQQTPGQGLQFLFEYFSETQRNKGNFPGRFSGRQFSNSRSEMNVSTLELGDSALYLCASSPDGSGNQPQHFGDGTRLSIL.

This chain uses TRBV18 with TRBJ1-2; D is possibly TRBD1 (6 bases). This CDR3 comprises 15 residues. Germline-derived CDR1 and CDR2 are KGHSH and LQKENI. V dropped 0 bases and J dropped 4 bases, with 12 bases sitting between them. The CDR3 DNA reads as TGTGCCAGCTCACCACCGTCGGCAGGGGTCTATGGCTACACCTTC. As protein: CASSPPSAGVYGYTF.

The CDR3 protein is CASSTGTQETQYF. DNA of the CDR3: TGTGCCAGCAGTACCGGGACTCAAGAGACCCAGTACTTC. This chain uses TRBV6-5 with TRBJ2-5; D perhaps matches TRBD2 (6 bases). This CDR3 comprises 13 residues. Looked up from germline, CDR1 is MNHEY and CDR2 is SVGAGI. V lost 5 bases to trimming and J lost 2 bases, with 9 bases between them.

The chain recombines TRBV6-6 with TRBJ1-1; D is ambiguous. V lost 7 bases to trimming and J lost 1 base, with 10 bases between them. The germline V gene has CDR1 MNHNY and CDR2 SVGAGI (reference sequence). CDR3 length: 13 amino acids. CDR3 region: CASTRTRNTEAFF. The CDR3 region has the DNA TGTGCCAGCACCCGAACAAGGAACACTGAAGCTTTCTTT.

This chain connects TRBV4-1 to TRBJ1-3, with D possibly matching TRBD1 (6 bases). From germline, CDR1 is MGHRA and CDR2 YSYEKL. The CDR3 contains 15 residues. Trimming removed 7 bases at V and 2 bases at J, with 15 bases between. The CDR3 is CASTTQGRPGNTIYF. As DNA, the CDR3 is TGCGCCAGCACCACACAGGGTCGCCCTGGAAACACCATATATTTT.

V usage is TRBV18 and J usage is TRBJ1-2; 7 positions match TRBD1. V was pared by 6 bases and J by 2 bases, with 12 bases of the junction left unmatched. Germline-derived CDR1 and CDR2 are KGHSH and LQKENI. There are 16 residues in the CDR3. CDR3 amino acids: CASSLTSGGLNYGYTF. The DNA of the CDR3 is TGTGCCAGCTCGCTTACATCAGGGGGTTTGAACTATGGCTACACCTTC.

The chain uses TRBV27 and TRBJ2-1, with 9 bases lining up with TRBD2. The germline CDR1 and CDR2 sequences are MNHEY and SMNVEV (reference sequence). V lost 6 bases to trimming and J lost 0 bases; unmatched junction nucleotides: 6. This CDR3 has 16 residues. CDR3 region: CASRSSGSISYNEQFF. For the CDR3, the DNA is TGTGCCAGCAGGAGTAGCGGGAGTATCTCCTACAATGAGCAGTTCTTC.

The chain recombines TRBV27 with TRBJ1-4; a possible D gene is TRBD1 (6 bases). The CDR3 spans 16 residues. Trimming cost V 5 bases and J 3 bases, with 16 bases left between them. Germline V lookup: CDR1 MNHEY, CDR2 SMNVEV (reference sequence). The CDR3 spells CASSPLRGGPNEKLFF. The CDR3 region has the DNA TGTGCCAGCAGTCCCCTAAGGGGGGGACCTAATGAAAAACTGTTTTTT.

This chain joins TRBV7-3 and TRBJ2-2; D may be TRBD2 (5 bases). Trimming took 2 bases from V and 0 from J, leaving 7 bases between them. The CDR3 runs 15 residues. CDR1 SGHTA and CDR2 FQGTGA come from the germline V gene. CDR3 DNA: TGTGCCAGCAGCTTATACGGGGCGAACACCGGGGAGCTGTTTTTT. Its protein product is CASSLYGANTGELFF.

The chain employs TRBV7-3 and TRBJ1-2, with D perhaps matching TRBD1 (5 bases). This CDR3 has 12 residues. The germline CDR1 and CDR2 sequences are SGHTA and FQGTGA. The germline V and J ends were trimmed by 8 bases and 7 bases, with 14 bases remaining between them. CDR3 DNA sequence: TGTGCCAGCGGGCTCGGAACAGGTGGCTACACCTTC. Translated: CASGLGTGGYTF.

The rearrangement uses TRBV24-1 and TRBJ2-2; 8 bases fit TRBD2. Losses at the gene ends were 3 bases for V and 6 bases for J; bases not matched to a gene: 8. The CDR3 length is 16 residues. Germline V lookup: CDR1 KGHDR, CDR2 SFDVKD. The CDR3 DNA sequence: TGTGCCACCAGTGATCAGACTAGCGAGAAGGCCGGGGAGCTGTTTTTT. This encodes CATSDQTSEKAGELFF.

The chain combines TRBV7-6 with TRBJ1-4; no clear D gene. The CDR3 consists of 15 residues. CDR1 and CDR2 (germline): SGHVS, FNYEAQ. The V and J ends lost 5 bases and 3 bases respectively, with 13 bases between them. CDR3 residues: CASSPESRSNEKLFF. The CDR3 nucleotides are TGTGCCAGCAGCCCCGAGTCGCGGTCTAATGAAAAACTGTTTTTT.

The J gene is TRBJ2-7, the V gene TRBV30; D possibly corresponds to TRBD2 (5 bases). The CDR3 covers 14 residues. Trimming stripped 3 bases from V and 2 bases from J, with 14 bases between. Germline values: CDR1 GTSNPN, CDR2 SVGIG (reference sequence). As DNA, the CDR3 is TGTGCCTGGAGGTTAGGCGGGTCCGCCTACGAGCAGTACTTC. Encoded protein: CAWRLGGSAYEQYF.

This clone has only a few counts. V and J are TRBV7-9 and TRBJ1-1, with D perhaps matching TRBD1 (5 bases). CDR3 size: 16 residues. Germline CDR1 and CDR2: SEHNR and FQNEAQ (reference sequence). V gave up 5 bases and J gave up 0 bases, with 16 bases separating them. The DNA for the CDR3 is TGTGCCAGCAGCAGGCCAGGGTCGTGGCTGAACACTGAAGCTTTCTTT. It yields the protein CASSRPGSWLNTEAFF.